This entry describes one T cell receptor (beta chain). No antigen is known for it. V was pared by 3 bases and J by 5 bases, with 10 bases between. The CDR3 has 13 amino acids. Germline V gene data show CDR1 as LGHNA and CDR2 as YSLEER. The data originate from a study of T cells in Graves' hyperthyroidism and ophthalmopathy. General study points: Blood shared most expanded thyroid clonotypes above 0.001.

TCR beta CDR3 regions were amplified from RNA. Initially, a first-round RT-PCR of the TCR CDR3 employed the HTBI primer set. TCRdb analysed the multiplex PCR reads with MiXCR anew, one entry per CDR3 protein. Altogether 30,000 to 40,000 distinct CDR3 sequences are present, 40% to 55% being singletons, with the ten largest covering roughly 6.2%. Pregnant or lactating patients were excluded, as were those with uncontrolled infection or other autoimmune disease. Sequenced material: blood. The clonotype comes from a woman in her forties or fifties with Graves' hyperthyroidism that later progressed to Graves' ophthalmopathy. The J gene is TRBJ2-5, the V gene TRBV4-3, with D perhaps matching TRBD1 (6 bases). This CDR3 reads CASSQGAGETQYF. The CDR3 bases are TGCGCCAGCAGCCAGGGGGCGGGCGAGACCCAGTACTTC.